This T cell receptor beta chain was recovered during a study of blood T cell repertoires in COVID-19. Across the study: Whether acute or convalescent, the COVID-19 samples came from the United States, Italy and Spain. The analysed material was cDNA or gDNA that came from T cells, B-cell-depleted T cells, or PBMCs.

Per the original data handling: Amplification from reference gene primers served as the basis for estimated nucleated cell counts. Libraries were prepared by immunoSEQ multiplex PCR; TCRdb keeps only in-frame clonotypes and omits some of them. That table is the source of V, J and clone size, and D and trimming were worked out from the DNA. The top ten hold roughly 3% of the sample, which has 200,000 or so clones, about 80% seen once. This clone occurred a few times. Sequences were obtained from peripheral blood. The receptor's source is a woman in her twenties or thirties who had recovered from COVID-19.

CDR3 region: CASSLGPASFLHF. CDR3 bases: TGCGCCAGCAGCCTTGGGCCTGCCTCATTCCTCCACTTT. The chain is built from TRBV5-1 and TRBJ1-6; D is ambiguous. Germline CDR1 SGHRS, CDR2 YFSETQ. The CDR3 length is 13 residues. V was trimmed by 4 bases and J by 15 bases, leaving 17 bases between them. The variable domain in full, with the rest retrieved from reference TRBV5-1 and TRBJ1-6, is KAGVTQTPRYLIKTRGQQVTLSCSPISGHRSVSWYQQTPGQGLQFLFEYFSETQRNKGNFPGRFSGRQFSNSRSEMNVSTLELGDSALYLCASSLGPASFLHFGNGTRLTVT.